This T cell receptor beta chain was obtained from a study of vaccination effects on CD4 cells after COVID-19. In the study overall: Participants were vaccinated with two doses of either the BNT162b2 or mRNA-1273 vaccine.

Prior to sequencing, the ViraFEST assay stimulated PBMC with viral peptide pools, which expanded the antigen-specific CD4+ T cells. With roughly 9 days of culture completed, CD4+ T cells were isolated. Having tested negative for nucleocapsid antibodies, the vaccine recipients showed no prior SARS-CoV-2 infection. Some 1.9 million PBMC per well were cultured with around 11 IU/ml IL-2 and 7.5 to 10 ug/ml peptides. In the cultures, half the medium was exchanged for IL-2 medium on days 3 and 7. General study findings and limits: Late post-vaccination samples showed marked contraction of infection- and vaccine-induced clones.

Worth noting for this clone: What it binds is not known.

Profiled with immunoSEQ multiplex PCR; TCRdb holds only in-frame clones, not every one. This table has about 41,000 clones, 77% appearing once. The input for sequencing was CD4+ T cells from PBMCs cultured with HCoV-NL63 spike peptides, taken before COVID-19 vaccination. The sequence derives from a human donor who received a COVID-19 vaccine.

CDR3 sequence (DNA): TGTGCCAGCAGCTTGGAACCCGATGGGCAAAAACTGTTTTTT. This encodes CASSLEPDGQKLFF. The J gene is TRBJ1-4, the V gene TRBV5-5, with D unresolved. The germline V gene has CDR1 SGHKS and CDR2 YYEKEE (reference sequence). V was shortened by 0 bases and J by 9 bases, with 12 bases between the two germline ends. There are 14 residues in the CDR3.